This T cell receptor (beta chain) was recovered during a study of blood T cell repertoires in COVID-19. Study as a whole: T cells, B-cell-depleted T cells, or PBMCs provided the cDNA or gDNA that served as material.

Per the study methods: Reference gene primer amplification gave nucleated cell count estimates. Profiling relied on immunoSEQ multiplex PCR, and the TCRdb table lists in-frame clones only, not all of them. V and J calls and clone size are as listed in that table; D and trimming were resolved from the DNA. Of about 270,000 clones detected, roughly nine tenths appear once; the ten largest clones hold 2.4%. Across under 25 US areas, participants ranged in age from about 18 to 89 years. This CDR3 has 16 amino acids. V lost 3 bases, J lost 0 bases, and 2 bases stayed unmatched. CDR1 and CDR2 (germline): LNHDA, SQIVND (reference sequence).

Sequencing was done on a sample of PBMCs or T cells enriched from blood (not recorded which). V usage is TRBV19 and J usage is TRBJ1-6, with 7 bases matching TRBD1. The sequence was obtained from a woman in her late teens or twenties who had recovered from COVID-19. This CDR3 is CASSMNRGSYNSPLHF. CDR3 coding DNA: TGTGCCAGTAGTATGAACAGGGGCTCCTATAATTCACCCCTCCACTTT.